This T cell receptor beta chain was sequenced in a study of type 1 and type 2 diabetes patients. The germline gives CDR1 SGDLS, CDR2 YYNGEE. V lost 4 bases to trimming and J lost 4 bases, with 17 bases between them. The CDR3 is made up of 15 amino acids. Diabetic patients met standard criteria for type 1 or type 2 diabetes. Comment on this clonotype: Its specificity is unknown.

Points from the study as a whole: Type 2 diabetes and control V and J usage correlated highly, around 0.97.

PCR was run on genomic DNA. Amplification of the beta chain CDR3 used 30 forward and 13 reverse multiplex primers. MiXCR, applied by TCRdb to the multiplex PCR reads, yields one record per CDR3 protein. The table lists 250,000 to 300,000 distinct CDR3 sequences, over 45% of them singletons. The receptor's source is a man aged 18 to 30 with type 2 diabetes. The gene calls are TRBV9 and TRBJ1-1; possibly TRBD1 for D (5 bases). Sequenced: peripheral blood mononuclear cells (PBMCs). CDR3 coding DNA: TGTGCCAGCAGCCCATATCAGGGTGCCACCACTGAAGCTTTCTTT. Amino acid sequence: CASSPYQGATTEAFF.